This TCR beta chain was captured by sequencing in a study of early T cells in non-severe SARS-CoV-2 infection. Study details: Bulk RNA isolated from unsorted whole blood underwent sequencing; chains were not paired. General study findings and limits: Anti-spike CD8 responses were favored in VDJdb matching, and private and CD4 specificities were missed.

Unique molecular identifiers were affixed to single, distinct cDNA molecules. In TCRdb, the 5' RACE reads were re-called with MiXCR into one record per CDR3 protein. The sample shows around 64,000 distinct CDR3 sequences, roughly 11% of them seen only once. Germline assignment: CDR1 ENHRY and CDR2 SYGVKD. With 0 bases removed from V and 1 base from J, the gap between germline ends came to 9 bases. The CDR3 runs 15 residues. With regard to this clonotype: Its antigen is unidentified.

This specimen was whole blood, taken at baseline. The chain recombines TRBV10-3 with TRBJ1-1; D not certain. The TCR was taken from an adult who was a healthcare worker with PCR-confirmed SARS-CoV-2 infection or an uninfected control (not recorded which). Here the CDR3 DNA reads TGTGCCATCAGTGAGTCCCGGCCAGGGAACACTGAAGCTTTCTTT. The encoded protein is CAISESRPGNTEAFF.